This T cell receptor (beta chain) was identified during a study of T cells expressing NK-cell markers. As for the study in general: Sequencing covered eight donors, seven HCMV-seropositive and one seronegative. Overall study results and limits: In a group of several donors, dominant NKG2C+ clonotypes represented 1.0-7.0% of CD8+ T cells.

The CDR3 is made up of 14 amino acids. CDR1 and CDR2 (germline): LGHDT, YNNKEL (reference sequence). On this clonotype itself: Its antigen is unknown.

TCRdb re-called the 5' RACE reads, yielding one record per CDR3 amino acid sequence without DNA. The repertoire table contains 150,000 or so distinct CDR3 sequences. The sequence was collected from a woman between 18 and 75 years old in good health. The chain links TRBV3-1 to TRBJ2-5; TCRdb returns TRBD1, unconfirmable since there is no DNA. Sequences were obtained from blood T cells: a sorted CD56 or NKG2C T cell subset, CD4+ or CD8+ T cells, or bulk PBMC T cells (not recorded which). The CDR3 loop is CASSQAQGMETQYF.